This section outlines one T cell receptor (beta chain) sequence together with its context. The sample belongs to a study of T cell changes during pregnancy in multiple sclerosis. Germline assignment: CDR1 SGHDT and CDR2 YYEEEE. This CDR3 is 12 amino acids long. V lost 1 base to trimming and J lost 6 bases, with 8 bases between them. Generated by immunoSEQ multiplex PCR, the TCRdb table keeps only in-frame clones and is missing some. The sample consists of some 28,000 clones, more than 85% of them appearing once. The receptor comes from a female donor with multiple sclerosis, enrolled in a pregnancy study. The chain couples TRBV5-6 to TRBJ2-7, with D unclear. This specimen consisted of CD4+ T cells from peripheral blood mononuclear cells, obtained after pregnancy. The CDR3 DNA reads TGTGCCAGCAGCTTGATTGGCAGCGAGCAGTACTTC. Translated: CASSLIGSEQYF.